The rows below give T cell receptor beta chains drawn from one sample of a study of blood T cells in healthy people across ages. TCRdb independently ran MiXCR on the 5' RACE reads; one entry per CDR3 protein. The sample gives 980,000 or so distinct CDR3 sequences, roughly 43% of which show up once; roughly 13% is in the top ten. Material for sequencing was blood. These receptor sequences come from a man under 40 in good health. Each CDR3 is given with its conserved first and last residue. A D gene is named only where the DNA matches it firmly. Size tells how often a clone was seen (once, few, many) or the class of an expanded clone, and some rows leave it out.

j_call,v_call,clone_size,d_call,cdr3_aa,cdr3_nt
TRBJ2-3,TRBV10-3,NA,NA,CAISPETRGTDTQYF,TGTGCCATCAGTCCGGAGACACGAGGTACAGATACGCAGTATTTT
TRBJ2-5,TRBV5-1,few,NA,CASSLGRQRETQYF,TGCGCCAGCAGCTTGGGGCGACAGCGAGAGACCCAGTACTTC
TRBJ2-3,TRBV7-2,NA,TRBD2,CASSLAGLGVTDTQYF,TGTGCCAGCAGCTTAGCGGGACTAGGGGTCACAGATACGCAGTATTTT
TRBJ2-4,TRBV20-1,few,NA,CSATPTTGMGPQYF,TGCAGTGCCACGCCTACAACAGGGATGGGCCCTCAGTACTTC
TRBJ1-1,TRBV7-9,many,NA,CASSTQGSAEAFF,TGTGCCAGCAGCACACAGGGTAGCGCTGAAGCTTTCTTT
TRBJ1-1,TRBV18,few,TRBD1,CASSPAMTGQTEAFF,TGTGCCAGCTCACCTGCTATGACAGGGCAGACTGAAGCTTTCTTT
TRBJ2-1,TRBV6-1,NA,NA,CASSGAVDNEQFF,TGTGCCAGCAGTGGGGCAGTTGACAATGAGCAGTTCTTC
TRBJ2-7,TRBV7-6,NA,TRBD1,CASSLDGTGYNEQYF,TGTGCCAGCAGCTTAGATGGGACAGGATACAATGAGCAGTACTTC
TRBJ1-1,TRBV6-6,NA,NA,CASSYSITGRVRAEAFF,TGTGCCAGCAGTTACTCGATCACGGGTCGAGTAAGGGCTGAAGCTTTCTTT
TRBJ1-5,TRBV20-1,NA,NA,CSARESREGQPQHF,TGCAGTGCTAGAGAGAGCAGGGAGGGTCAGCCCCAGCATTTT
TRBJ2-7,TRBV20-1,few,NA,CSARATPSYEQYF,TGCAGTGCTAGAGCGACTCCTTCCTACGAGCAGTACTTC
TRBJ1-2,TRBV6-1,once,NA,CASSGSPPRTNYGYTF,TGTGCCAGCAGTGGCTCCCCGCCCAGGACTAACTATGGCTACACCTTC
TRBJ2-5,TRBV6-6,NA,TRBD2,CASSGGARETQYF,TGTGCCAGTAGCGGGGGGGCCAGAGAGACCCAGTACTTC
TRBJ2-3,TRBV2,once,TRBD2,CASKVAGGGTDTQYF,TGTGCCAGCAAGGTAGCGGGGGGAGGAACAGATACGCAGTATTTT
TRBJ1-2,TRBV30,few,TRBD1,CAWRRDRVYGYTF,TGTGCCTGGAGGAGAGACAGGGTTTATGGCTACACCTTC
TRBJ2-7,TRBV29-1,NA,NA,CSVEGTGTTYEQYF,TGCAGCGTTGAAGGAACAGGTACCACCTACGAGCAGTACTTC
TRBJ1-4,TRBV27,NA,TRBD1,CASSLSSTPGQGSEKLFF,TGTGCCAGCAGTTTATCTTCCACACCGGGACAGGGCAGCGAAAAACTGTTTTTT
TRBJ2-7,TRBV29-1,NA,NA,CGVLTDRTHEQYF,TGCGGCGTCCTTACCGACAGGACCCACGAGCAGTACTTC
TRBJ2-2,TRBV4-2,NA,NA,CASSQRGEGGELFF,TGTGCCAGCAGTCAACGGGGTGAGGGCGGGGAGCTGTTTTTT
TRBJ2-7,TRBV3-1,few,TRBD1,CASSHGTAYEQYF,TGTGCCAGCAGCCATGGGACAGCCTACGAGCAGTACTTC
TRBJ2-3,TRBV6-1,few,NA,CASSEVSRGRSDTQYF,TGTGCCAGCAGTGAAGTATCGCGGGGGCGTTCGGATACGCAGTATTTT
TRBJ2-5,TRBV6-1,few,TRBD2,CASSEVAGTEETQYF,TGTGCCAGCAGTGAAGTAGCGGGAACAGAAGAGACCCAGTACTTC
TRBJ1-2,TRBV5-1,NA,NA,CASSPGGSENYGYTF,TGCGCCAGCAGCCCTGGCGGGAGCGAAAACTATGGCTACACCTTC
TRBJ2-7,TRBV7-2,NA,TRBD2,CASSLGTSAEQYF,TGTGCCAGCAGCTTAGGGACTAGCGCCGAGCAGTACTTC
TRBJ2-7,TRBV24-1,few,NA,CATSAPGGRAYEQYF,TGTGCCACCAGTGCCCCCGGGGGGCGAGCCTACGAGCAGTACTTC
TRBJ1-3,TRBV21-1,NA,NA,CASSKLKRTDSGNTIYF,TGTGCCAGCAGCAAGCTTAAAAGAACAGACTCTGGAAACACCATATATTTT
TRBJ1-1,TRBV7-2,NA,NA,CASSSPTGMNTEAFF,TGTGCCAGCAGCTCCCCTACAGGGATGAACACTGAAGCTTTCTTT
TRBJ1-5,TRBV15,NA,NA,CATSRDLQPQHF,TGTGCCACCAGTAGAGACCTTCAGCCCCAGCATTTT
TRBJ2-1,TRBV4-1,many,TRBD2,CASSQDPLGGVPNEQFF,TGCGCCAGCAGCCAAGATCCCCTCGGGGGGGTTCCCAATGAGCAGTTCTTC
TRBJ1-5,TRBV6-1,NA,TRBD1,CASSDNDRGNQPQHF,TGTGCCAGCAGTGATAACGACAGGGGGAATCAGCCCCAGCATTTT